This T cell receptor (beta chain) was obtained from a study of blood T cell repertoires in COVID-19. For the study at large: Acute and convalescent COVID-19 specimens originated in the United States, Italy and Spain. Sample material is recorded as cDNA or gDNA derived from T cells, B-cell-depleted T cells, or PBMCs.

Per the original data handling: Estimated nucleated cell counts came from reference gene primer amplification. Profiling relied on immunoSEQ multiplex PCR, and the TCRdb table lists in-frame clones only, not all of them. V and J calls and clone size come straight from that table; D and trimming were deduced from the DNA. The sample includes 300,000 or so clones, approximately 88% seen only once; the top ten take 5% to 7%. The ends lost 5 bases at V and 6 bases at J; junction bases unmatched: 2. The CDR3 spans 12 residues. Only a few counts were recorded for this clone. The origin of this receptor is a man younger than 30 who had recovered from COVID-19. Sequences were obtained from peripheral blood. The V call is TRBV12-3 or TRBV12-4, the J call TRBJ1-1, with 8 bases matching TRBD1. This CDR3 is CASSQGAAEAFF. CDR3 nucleotides: TGTGCCAGCAGTCAGGGGGCGGCTGAAGCTTTCTTT.